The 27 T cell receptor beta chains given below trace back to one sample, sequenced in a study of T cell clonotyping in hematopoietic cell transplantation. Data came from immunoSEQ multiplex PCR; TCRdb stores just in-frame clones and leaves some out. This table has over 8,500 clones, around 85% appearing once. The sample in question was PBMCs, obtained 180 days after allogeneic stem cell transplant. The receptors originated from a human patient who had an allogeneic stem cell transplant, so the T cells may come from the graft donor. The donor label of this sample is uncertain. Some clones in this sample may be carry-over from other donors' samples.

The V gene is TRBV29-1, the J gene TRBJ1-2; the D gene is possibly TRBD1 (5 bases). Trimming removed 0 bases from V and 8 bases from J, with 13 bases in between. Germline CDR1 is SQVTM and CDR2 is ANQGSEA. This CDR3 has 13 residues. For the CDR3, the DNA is TGCAGCGTTGAAGATCAGGGCCCGTGGGGCTACACCTTC. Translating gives CSVEDQGPWGYTF.

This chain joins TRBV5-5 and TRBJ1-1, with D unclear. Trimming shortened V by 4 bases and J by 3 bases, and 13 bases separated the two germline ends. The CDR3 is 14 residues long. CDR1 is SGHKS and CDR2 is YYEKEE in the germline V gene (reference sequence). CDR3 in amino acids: CASSTKEGYTEAFF. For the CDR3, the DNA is TGTGCCAGCAGCACAAAGGAGGGCTACACTGAAGCTTTCTTT.

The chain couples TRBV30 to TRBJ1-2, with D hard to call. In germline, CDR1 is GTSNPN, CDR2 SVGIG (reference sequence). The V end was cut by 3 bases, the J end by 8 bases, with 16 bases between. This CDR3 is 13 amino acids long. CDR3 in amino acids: CAWSLTHNEGYTF. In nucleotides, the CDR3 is TGTGCCTGGAGCCTAACTCATAACGAGGGCTACACCTTC.

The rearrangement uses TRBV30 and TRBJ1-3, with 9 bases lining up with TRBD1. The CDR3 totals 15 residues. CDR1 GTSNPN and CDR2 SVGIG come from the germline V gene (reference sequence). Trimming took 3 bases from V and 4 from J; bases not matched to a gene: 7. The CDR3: CAWSAGQGVGNTIYF. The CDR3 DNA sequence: TGTGCCTGGAGCGCGGGACAGGGAGTCGGAAACACCATATATTTT.

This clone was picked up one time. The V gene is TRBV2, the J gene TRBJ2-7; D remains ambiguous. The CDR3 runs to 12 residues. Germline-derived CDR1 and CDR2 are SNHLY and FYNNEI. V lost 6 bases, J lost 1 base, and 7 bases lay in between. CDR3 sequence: CASRGYSYEQYF. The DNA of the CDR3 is TGTGCCAGCAGGGGGTATTCCTACGAGCAGTACTTC.

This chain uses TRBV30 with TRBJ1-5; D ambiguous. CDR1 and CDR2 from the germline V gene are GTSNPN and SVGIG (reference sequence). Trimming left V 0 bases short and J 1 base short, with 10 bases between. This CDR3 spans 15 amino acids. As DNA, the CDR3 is TGTGCCTGGAGTGTAACGTGGGGAAGCAATCAGCCCCAGCATTTT. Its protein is CAWSVTWGSNQPQHF.

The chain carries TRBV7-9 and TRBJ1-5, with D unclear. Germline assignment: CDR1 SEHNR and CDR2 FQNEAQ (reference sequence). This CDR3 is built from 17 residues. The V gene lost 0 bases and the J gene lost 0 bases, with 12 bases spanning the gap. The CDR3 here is CASSLAGDGNSNQPQHF. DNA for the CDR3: TGTGCCAGCAGCTTAGCTGGTGACGGGAATAGCAATCAGCCCCAGCATTTT.

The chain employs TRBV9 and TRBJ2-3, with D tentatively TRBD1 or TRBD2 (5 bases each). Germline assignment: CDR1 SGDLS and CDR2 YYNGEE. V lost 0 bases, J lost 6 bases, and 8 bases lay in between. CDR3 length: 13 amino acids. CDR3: CASSVGGGDTQYF. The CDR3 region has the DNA TGTGCCAGCAGCGTAGGGGGCGGGGATACGCAGTATTTT.

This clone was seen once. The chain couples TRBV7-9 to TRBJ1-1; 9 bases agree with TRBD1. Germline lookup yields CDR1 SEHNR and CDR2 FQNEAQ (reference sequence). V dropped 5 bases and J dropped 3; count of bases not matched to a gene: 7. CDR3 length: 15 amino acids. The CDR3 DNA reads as TGTGCCAGCAGCCTGGGACAGGGTTGGCACACTGAAGCTTTCTTT. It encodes CASSLGQGWHTEAFF.

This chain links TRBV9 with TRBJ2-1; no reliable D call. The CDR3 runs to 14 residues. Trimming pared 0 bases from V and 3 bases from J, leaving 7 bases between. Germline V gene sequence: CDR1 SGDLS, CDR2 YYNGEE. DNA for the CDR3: TGTGCCAGCAGCGTAGCTTCCGTCTACAATGAGCAGTTCTTC. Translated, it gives CASSVASVYNEQFF.

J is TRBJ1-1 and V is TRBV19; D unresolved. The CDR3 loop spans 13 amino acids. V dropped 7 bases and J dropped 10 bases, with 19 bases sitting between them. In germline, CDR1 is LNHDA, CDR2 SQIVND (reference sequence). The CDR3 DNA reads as TGTGCCAGTAAAATAGGACCTGGAGGGCGAGCTTTCTTT. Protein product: CASKIGPGGRAFF.

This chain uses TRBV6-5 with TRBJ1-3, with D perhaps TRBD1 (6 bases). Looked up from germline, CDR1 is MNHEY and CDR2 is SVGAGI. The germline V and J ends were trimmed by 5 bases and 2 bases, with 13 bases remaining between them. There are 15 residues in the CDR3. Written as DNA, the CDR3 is TGTGCCAGCAGTAGGACAGTCCTGCCTGGAAACACCATATATTTT. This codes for CASSRTVLPGNTIYF.

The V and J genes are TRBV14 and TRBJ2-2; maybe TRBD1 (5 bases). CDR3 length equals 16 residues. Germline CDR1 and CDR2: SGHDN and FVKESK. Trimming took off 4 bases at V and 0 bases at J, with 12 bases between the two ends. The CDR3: CASSRFMGPNTGELFF. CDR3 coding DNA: TGTGCCAGCAGCCGATTCATGGGGCCGAACACCGGGGAGCTGTTTTTT.

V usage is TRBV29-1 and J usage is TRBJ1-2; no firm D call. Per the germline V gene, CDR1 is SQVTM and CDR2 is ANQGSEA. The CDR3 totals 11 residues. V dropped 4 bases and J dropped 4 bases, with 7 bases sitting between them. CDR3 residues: CSVARSYGYTF. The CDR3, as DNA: TGCAGCGTTGCTCGGAGCTATGGCTACACCTTC.

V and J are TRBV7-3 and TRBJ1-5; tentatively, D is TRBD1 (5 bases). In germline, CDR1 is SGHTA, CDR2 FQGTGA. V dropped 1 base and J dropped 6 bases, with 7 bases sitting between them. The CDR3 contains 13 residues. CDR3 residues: CASSLIQGQPQHF. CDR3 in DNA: TGTGCCAGCAGCTTAATTCAGGGTCAGCCCCAGCATTTT.

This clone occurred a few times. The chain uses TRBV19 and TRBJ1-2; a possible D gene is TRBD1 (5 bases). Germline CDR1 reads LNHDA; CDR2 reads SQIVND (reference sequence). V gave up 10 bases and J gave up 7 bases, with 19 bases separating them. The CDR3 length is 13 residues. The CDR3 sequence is CATLSHRNSGYTF. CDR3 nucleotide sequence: TGTGCCACCCTGAGCCACAGGAATAGTGGCTACACCTTC.

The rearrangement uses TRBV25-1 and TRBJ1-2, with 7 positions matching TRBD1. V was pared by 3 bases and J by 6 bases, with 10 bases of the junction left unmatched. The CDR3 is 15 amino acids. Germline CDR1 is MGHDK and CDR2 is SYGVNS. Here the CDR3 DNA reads TGTGCCAGCAGTGATTCTGGACAGGCCGATAATGGCTACACCTTC. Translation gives CASSDSGQADNGYTF.

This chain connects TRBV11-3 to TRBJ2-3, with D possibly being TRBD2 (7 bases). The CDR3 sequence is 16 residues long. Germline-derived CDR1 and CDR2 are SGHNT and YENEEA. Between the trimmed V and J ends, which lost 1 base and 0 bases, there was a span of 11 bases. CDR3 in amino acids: CASSLAGGLSTDTQYF. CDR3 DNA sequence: TGTGCCAGCAGCTTAGCGGGGGGCCTAAGCACAGATACGCAGTATTTT.

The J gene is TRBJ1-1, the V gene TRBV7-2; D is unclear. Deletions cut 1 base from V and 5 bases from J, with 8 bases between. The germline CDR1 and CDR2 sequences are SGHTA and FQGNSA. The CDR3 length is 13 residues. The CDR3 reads CASSLDDGTEAFF. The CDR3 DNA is TGTGCCAGCAGCTTAGACGACGGAACTGAAGCTTTCTTT.

In nucleotides, the CDR3 is TGCGCCAGCAGCTTGGTGGTGCGGGGGCATGGCTACACCTTC. This translates into CASSLVVRGHGYTF. The V and J genes are TRBV5-1 and TRBJ1-2, with a possible D match to TRBD1 (6 bases). The V end lost 0 bases, the J end lost 6 bases, and 12 bases lay between the germline ends. The CDR3 contains 14 residues. Germline CDR1 SGHRS, CDR2 YFSETQ.

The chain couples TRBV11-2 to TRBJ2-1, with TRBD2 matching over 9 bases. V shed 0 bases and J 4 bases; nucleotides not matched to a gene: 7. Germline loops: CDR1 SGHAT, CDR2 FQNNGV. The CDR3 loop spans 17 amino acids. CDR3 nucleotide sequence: TGTGCCAGCAGCTTAGATTCCCCTAGCGGGGTTTACAATGAGCAGTTCTTC. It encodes CASSLDSPSGVYNEQFF.

CDR3 sequence reads: CASSQDLSTSVLSPLHF. Written as DNA, the CDR3 is TGCGCCAGCAGCCAAGATCTCTCCACATCAGTACTTTCACCCCTCCACTTT. This chain links TRBV4-3 with TRBJ1-6, with unresolved D. The length of the CDR3 is 17 residues. Germline CDR1 reads LGHNA; CDR2 reads YSLEER. Deletions cut 0 bases from V and 9 bases from J, with 18 bases between.

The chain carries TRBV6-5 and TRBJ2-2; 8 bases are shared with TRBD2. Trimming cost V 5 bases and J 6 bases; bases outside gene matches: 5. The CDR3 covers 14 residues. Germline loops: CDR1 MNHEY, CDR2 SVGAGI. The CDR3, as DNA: TGTGCCAGCAGTCTAGCGGGTGGGGCCGGGGAGCTGTTTTTT. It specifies CASSLAGGAGELFF.

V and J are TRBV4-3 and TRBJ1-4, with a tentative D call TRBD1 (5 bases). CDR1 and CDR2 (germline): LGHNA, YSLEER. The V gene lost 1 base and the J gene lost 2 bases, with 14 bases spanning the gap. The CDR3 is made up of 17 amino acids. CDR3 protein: CASSQAVGGVTNEKLFF. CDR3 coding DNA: TGCGCCAGCAGCCAAGCGGTGGGGGGAGTCACTAATGAAAAACTGTTTTTT.

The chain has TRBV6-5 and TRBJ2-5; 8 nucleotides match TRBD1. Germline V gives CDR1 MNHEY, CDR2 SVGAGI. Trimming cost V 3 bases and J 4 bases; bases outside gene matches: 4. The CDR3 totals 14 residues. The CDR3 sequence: CASSYGTGSETQYF. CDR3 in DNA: TGTGCCAGCAGTTATGGGACAGGATCAGAGACCCAGTACTTC.

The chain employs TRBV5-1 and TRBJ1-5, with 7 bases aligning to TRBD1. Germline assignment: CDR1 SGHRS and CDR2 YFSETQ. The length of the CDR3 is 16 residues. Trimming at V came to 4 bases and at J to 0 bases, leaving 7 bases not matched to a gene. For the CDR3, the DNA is TGCGCCAGCAGCCCAGGGGACAGCCTTAGCAATCAGCCCCAGCATTTT. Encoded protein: CASSPGDSLSNQPQHF.

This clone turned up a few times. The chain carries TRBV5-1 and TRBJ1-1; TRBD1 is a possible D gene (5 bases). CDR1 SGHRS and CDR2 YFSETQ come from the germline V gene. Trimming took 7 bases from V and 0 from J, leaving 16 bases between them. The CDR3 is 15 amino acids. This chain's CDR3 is CASHTSTAMNTEAFF. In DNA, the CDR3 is TGCGCCAGCCACACTTCGACAGCCATGAACACTGAAGCTTTCTTT.